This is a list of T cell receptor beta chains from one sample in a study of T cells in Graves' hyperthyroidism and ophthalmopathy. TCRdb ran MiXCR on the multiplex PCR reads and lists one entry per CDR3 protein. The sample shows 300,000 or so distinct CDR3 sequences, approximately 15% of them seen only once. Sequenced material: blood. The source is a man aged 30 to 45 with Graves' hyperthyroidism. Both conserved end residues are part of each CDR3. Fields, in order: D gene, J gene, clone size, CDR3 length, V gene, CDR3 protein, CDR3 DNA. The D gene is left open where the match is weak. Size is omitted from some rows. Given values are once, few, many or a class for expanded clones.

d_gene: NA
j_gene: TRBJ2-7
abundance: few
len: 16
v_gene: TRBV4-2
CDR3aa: CASSPQGPPRDYEQYF
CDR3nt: TGTGCCAGCAGCCCTCAGGGACCGCCCAGGGACTACGAGCAGTACTTC

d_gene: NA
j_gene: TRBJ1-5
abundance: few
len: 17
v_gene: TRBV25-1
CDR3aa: CASTQLRGGYSNQPQHF
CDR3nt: TGTGCCAGCACTCAACTCAGAGGGGGGTATAGCAATCAGCCCCAGCATTTT

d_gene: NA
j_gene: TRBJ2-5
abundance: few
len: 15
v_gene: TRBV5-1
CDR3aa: CASSLFVWYQETQYF
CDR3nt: TGCGCCAGCAGCTTGTTTGTGTGGTACCAAGAGACCCAGTACTTC

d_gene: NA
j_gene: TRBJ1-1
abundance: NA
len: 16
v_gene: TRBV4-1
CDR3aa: CASSLQVSAMNTEAFF
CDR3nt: TGCGCCAGCAGCCTGCAAGTGAGCGCTATGAACACTGAAGCTTTCTTT

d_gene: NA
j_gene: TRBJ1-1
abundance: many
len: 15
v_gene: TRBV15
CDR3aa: CATSRERGMNTEAFF
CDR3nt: TGTGCCACCAGCAGAGAACGGGGGATGAACACTGAAGCTTTCTTT

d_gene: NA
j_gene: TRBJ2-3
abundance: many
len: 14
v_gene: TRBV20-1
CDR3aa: CSAPRTDGADTQYF
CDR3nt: TGCAGTGCGCCCCGGACAGACGGGGCAGATACGCAGTATTTT

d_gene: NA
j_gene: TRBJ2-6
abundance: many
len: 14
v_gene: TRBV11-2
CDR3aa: CASSPLSGANVLTF
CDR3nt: TGTGCCAGCAGCCCCCTCTCTGGGGCCAACGTCCTGACTTTC

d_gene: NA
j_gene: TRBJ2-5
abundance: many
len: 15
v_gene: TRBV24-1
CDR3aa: CATSVLDPRGETQYF
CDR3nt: TGTGCCACCAGTGTCCTGGACCCAAGGGGCGAGACCCAGTACTTC

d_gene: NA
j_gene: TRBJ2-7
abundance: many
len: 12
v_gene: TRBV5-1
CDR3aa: CASSFRGQEQYF
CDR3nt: TGCGCCAGCAGCTTCCGAGGACAGGAGCAGTACTTC

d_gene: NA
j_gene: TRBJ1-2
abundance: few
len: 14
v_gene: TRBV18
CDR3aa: CASSPPSDSYGYTF
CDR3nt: TGTGCCAGCTCACCACCCTCGGACAGCTATGGCTACACCTTC

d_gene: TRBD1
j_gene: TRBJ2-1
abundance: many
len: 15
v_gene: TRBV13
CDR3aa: CASSARDRRDNEQFF
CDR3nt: TGTGCCAGCAGCGCCAGGGACAGGCGAGACAATGAGCAGTTCTTC

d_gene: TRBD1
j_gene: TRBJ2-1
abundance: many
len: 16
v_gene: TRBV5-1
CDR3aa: CASNIQGISSYNEQFF
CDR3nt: TGCGCCAGCAATATACAGGGGATTAGCTCCTACAATGAGCAGTTCTTC

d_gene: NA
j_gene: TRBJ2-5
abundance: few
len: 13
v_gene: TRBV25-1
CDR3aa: CASRKNPGETQYF
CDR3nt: TGTGCCAGCAGAAAGAACCCAGGGGAGACCCAGTACTTC

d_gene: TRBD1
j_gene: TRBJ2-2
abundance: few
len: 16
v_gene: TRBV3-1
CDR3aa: CASSQVWDRGTGELFF
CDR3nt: TGTGCCAGCAGCCAAGTATGGGACAGGGGAACCGGGGAGCTGTTTTTT

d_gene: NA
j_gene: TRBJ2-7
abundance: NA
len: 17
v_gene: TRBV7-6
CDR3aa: CASSLSRGGTGGYEQYF
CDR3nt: TGTGCCAGCAGCTTGTCAAGGGGGGGCACCGGGGGGTACGAGCAGTACTTC

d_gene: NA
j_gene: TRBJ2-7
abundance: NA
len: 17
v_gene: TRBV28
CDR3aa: CASSPLRGDFETYEQYF
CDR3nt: TGTGCCAGCAGCCCGCTAAGGGGCGATTTTGAGACCTACGAGCAGTACTTC

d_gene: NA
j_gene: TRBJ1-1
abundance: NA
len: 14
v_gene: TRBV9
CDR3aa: CASSVDEVNTEAFF
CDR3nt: TGTGCCAGCAGCGTAGACGAGGTGAACACTGAAGCTTTCTTT

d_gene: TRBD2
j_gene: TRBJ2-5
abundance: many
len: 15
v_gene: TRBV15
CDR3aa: CATSSSGTSGETQYF
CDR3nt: TGTGCCACCAGCAGCTCCGGGACTAGCGGAGAGACCCAGTACTTC

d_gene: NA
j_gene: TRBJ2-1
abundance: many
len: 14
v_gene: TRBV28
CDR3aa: CASSLTGREDEQFF
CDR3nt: TGTGCCAGCAGTTTGACGGGCAGGGAGGATGAGCAGTTCTTC

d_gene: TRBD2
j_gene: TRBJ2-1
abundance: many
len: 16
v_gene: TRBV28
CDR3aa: CASRAPGLAGDNEQFF
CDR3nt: TGTGCCAGCAGGGCACCGGGACTAGCGGGAGACAATGAGCAGTTCTTC

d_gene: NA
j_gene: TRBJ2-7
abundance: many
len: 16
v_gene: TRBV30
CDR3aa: CAWSVGVGSRGYEQYF
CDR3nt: TGTGCCTGGAGTGTAGGAGTTGGCAGCCGAGGCTACGAGCAGTACTTC

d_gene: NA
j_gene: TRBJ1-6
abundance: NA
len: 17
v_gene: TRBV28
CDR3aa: CASSLLGGPLYNSPLHF
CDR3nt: TGTGCCAGCAGTTTATTAGGGGGTCCCCTCTATAATTCACCCCTCCACTTT

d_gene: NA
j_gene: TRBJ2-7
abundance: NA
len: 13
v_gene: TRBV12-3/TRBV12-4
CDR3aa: CASSLVGPYEQYF
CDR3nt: TGTGCCAGCAGTTTGGTGGGGCCCTACGAGCAGTACTTC

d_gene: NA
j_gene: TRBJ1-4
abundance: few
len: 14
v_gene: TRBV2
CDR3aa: CASSGSRDNEKLFF
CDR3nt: TGTGCCAGCAGTGGTTCCAGAGATAATGAAAAACTGTTTTTT

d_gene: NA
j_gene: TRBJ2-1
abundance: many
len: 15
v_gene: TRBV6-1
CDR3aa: CASRGSGGFYNEQFF
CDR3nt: TGTGCCAGCAGGGGTAGTGGGGGATTCTACAATGAGCAGTTCTTC

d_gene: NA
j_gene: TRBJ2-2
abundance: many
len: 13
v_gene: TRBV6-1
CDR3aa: CASSERDTGELFF
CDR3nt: TGTGCCAGCAGTGAGCGGGACACCGGGGAGCTGTTTTTT

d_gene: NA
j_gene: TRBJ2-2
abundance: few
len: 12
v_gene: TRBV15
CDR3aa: CATSREAGELFF
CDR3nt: TGTGCCACCAGCAGAGAGGCCGGGGAGCTGTTTTTT

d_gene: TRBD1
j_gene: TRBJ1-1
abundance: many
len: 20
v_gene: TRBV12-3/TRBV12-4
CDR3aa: CASSKQNSQDPGTANTEAFF
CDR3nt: TGTGCCAGCAGTAAACAAAATTCGCAAGACCCCGGGACAGCGAACACTGAAGCTTTCTTT

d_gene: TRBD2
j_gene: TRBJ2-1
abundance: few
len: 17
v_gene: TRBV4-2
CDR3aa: CASSQDGTSGVRNEQFF
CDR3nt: TGTGCCAGCAGCCAAGATGGGACTAGCGGAGTGAGGAATGAGCAGTTCTTC

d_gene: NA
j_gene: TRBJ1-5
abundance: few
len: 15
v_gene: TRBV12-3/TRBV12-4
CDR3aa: CASSSRGARNQPQHF
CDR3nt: TGTGCCAGCAGCAGCCGTGGGGCGAGGAATCAGCCCCAGCATTTT

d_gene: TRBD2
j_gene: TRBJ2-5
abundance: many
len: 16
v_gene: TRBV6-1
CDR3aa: CASRPASGRGQETQYF
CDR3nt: TGTGCCAGCAGACCGGCTAGCGGGAGGGGCCAAGAGACCCAGTACTTC

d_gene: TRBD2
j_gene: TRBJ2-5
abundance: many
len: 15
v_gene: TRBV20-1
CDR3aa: CSASRPLGGRQIQYF
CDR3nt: TGCAGTGCTAGCCGTCCCCTGGGCGGGAGGCAGATCCAGTACTTC

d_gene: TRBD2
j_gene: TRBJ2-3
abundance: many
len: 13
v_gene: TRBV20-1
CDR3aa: CSARWTSGSPQYF
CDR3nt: TGCAGTGCTAGATGGACTAGCGGGAGTCCGCAGTATTTT

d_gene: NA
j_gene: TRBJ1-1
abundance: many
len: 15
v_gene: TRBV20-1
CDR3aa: CSGLLPGRVNTEAFF
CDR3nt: TGCAGCGGCCTACTCCCAGGGAGGGTGAACACTGAAGCTTTCTTT

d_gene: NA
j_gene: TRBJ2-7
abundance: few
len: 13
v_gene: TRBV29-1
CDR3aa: CSVWDSPTYEQYF
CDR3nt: TGCAGCGTTTGGGACTCGCCTACCTACGAGCAGTACTTC

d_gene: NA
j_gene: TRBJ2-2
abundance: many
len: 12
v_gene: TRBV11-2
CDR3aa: CASSWKAGELFF
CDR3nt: TGTGCCAGCAGCTGGAAAGCCGGGGAGCTGTTTTTT

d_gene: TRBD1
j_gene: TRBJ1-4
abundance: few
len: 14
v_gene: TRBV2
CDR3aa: CASTSDRGNEKLFF
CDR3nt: TGTGCCAGCACCTCGGACAGGGGCAATGAAAAACTGTTTTTT

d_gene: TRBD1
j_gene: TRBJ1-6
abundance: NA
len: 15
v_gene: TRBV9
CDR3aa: CASSAYQGTGSPLHF
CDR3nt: TGTGCCAGCAGCGCCTACCAGGGGACAGGGTCACCCCTCCACTTT

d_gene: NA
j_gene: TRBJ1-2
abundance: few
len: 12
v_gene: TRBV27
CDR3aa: CASRSGRSGYTF
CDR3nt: TGTGCCAGCAGAAGTGGTCGGTCTGGCTACACCTTC

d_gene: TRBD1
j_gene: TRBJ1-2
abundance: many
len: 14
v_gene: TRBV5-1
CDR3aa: CASSSAGGVYGYTF
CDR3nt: TGCGCCAGCAGCTCAGCAGGGGGGGTCTATGGCTACACCTTC

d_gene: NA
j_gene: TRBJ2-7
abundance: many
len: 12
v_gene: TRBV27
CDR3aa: CATRDPKYEQYF
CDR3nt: TGTGCCACCAGGGACCCCAAATACGAGCAGTACTTC

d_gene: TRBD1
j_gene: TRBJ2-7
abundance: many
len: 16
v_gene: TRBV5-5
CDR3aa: CASRPPGQGLFYEQYF
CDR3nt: TGTGCCAGCAGACCTCCGGGACAGGGCTTGTTCTACGAGCAGTACTTC

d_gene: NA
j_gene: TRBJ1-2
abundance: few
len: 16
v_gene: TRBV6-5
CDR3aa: CASSYSASGTYYGYTF
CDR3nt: TGTGCCAGCAGTTACTCGGCGTCAGGGACCTATTATGGCTACACCTTC

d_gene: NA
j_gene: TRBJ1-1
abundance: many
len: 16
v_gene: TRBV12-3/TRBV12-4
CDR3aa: CASSSRGVTANTEAFF
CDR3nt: TGTGCCAGCAGCTCCCGGGGGGTGACAGCGAACACTGAAGCTTTCTTT

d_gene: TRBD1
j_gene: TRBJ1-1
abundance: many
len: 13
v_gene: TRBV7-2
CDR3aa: CASSYSGQTEAFF
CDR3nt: TGTGCCAGCAGCTACTCGGGACAGACTGAAGCTTTCTTT

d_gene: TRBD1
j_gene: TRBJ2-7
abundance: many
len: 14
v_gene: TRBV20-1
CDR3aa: CSAIYDRGLVEQYF
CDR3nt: TGCAGTGCTATCTATGACAGGGGACTGGTGGAGCAGTACTTC

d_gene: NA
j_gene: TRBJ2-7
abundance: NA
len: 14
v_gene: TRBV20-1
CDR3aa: CSARIGTGSYEQYF
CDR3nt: TGCAGTGCTAGGATCGGGACCGGGAGCTACGAGCAGTACTTC

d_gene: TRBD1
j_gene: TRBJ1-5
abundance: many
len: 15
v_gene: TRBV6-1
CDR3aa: CASSEGQGGLWPQHF
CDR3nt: TGTGCCAGCAGTGAGGGGCAGGGGGGTTTATGGCCCCAGCATTTT

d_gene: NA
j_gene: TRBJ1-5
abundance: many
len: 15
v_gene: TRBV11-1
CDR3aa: CASSLDSNSNQPQHF
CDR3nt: TGTGCCAGCAGCTTGGACAGCAATAGCAATCAGCCCCAGCATTTT

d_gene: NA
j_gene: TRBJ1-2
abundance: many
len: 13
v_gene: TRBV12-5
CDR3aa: CAALQGLNYGYTF
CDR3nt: TGTGCTGCCCTCCAGGGGCTCAACTATGGCTACACCTTC

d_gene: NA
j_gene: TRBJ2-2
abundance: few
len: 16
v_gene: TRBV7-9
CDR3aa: CASSSPGGRGTGELFF
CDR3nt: TGTGCCAGCAGCTCCCCGGGGGGCCGGGGGACCGGGGAGCTGTTTTTT

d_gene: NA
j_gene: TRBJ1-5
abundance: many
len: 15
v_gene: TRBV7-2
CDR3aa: CASSTPGGQNQPQHF
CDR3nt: TGTGCCAGCAGCACGCCTGGGGGCCAGAATCAGCCCCAGCATTTT

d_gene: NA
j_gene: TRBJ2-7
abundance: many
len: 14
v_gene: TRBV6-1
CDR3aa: CASSEAQAIYEQYF
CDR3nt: TGTGCCAGCAGTGAAGCACAGGCTATATACGAGCAGTACTTC

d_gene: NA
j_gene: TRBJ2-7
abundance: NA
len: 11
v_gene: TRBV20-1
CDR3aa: CSASEGPEQYF
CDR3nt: TGCAGTGCTAGTGAAGGCCCCGAGCAGTACTTC

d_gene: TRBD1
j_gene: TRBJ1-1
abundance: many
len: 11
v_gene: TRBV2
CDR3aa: CATQGATEAFF
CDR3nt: TGTGCCACTCAGGGGGCCACTGAAGCTTTCTTT

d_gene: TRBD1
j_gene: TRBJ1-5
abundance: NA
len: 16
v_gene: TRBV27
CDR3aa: CASSPRDRGSNQPQHF
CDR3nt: TGTGCCAGCAGTCCCCGGGACAGGGGTAGCAATCAGCCCCAGCATTTT

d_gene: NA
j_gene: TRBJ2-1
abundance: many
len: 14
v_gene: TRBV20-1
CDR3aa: CSAGGGSSYNEQFF
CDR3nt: TGCAGTGCTGGGGGTGGGAGCTCCTACAATGAGCAGTTCTTC

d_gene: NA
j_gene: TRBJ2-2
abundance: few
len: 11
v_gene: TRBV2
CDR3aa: CASMGTGELFF
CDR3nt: TGTGCCAGCATGGGTACCGGGGAGCTGTTTTTT

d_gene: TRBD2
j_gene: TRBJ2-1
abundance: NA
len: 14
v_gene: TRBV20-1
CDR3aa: CSVQRPSGHNEQFF
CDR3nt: TGCAGTGTTCAGAGGCCTAGCGGCCACAATGAGCAGTTCTTC

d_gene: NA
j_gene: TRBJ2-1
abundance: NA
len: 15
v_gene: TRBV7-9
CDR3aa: CASSLGRGEYNEQFF
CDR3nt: TGTGCCAGCAGCTTAGGAAGGGGGGAGTACAATGAGCAGTTCTTC